The T cell receptor beta chain described here comes from a study of technical replicates of blood from a few donors (dated by TCRdb to the late 2010s). The CDR3 contains 12 residues, cysteine and phenylalanine counted. Just CDR3 DNA is preserved here, 36 bases in frame from base 1. V is shortened by 5 bases, J by 11 bases, and the region joining them spans 16 bases. Taken from the germline V gene (reference sequence), the CDR1 and CDR2 loops are SEHNR and FQNEAQ. The library relied on the immunoSEQ multiplex PCR assay. TCRdb took over this immuneACCESS table, retaining in-frame rearrangements with V and J assigned. Such tables are incomplete; in checked studies, under half of the missing clones stem from an unresolved V gene, and the remainder is unexplained. The table for this sample lists some 83,000 clones; 90% to 95% of them were counted only once. About 0.27% of the sample goes to the ten largest clones.

In the case of this clone: Its antigen has not been determined. Base qualities were left out, and no much larger clone turns up one base away.

The rearrangement combines TRBV7-9 with TRBJ2-7; matching of 6 bases hints at TRBD2 as the D gene. The TCR sequence derives from a human donor in good health. The specimen was T cells isolated from PBMCs. The nucleotides are TGTGCCAGCAGCCTGGACGGGGGTTTTGAGTACTTC. This yields the protein CASSLDGGFEYF.